A selection of T cell receptor beta chains follows, all from one sample in a study of T cells in Graves' hyperthyroidism and ophthalmopathy. MiXCR, run by TCRdb on the multiplex PCR reads, gives a single entry per CDR3 protein. The repertoire has approximately 200,000 distinct CDR3 sequences, around 16% of them found once; the top ten carry roughly two fifths. Sequencing was done on a sample of blood. The source of these receptors is a man aged 40-55 years with Graves' hyperthyroidism. CDR3s include the opening cysteine and the closing phenylalanine or tryptophan. Each record gives: J gene, clone size, V gene, CDR3 length, D gene, CDR3 DNA, CDR3 protein. D genes are given only for firm matches. A row's size may be missing; if present it is once, few, many or a size class.

j_call: TRBJ2-7
clone_size: many
v_call: TRBV5-6
cdr3_length: 15
d_call: .
cdr3_nt: TGTGCCAGCAGCGTGACTCCCACCCAAACCTACGAGCAGTACTTC
cdr3_aa: CASSVTPTQTYEQYF

j_call: TRBJ2-2
clone_size: .
v_call: TRBV5-4
cdr3_length: 15
d_call: TRBD2
cdr3_nt: TGTGCCAGCAGCCAAGGACTAGTCGGGGCCGGGGAGCTGTTTTTT
cdr3_aa: CASSQGLVGAGELFF

j_call: TRBJ1-1
clone_size: many
v_call: TRBV20-1
cdr3_length: 11
d_call: .
cdr3_nt: TGCAGTGCTAGTTGGGACACTGAAGCTTTCTTT
cdr3_aa: CSASWDTEAFF

j_call: TRBJ1-1
clone_size: few
v_call: TRBV20-1
cdr3_length: 14
d_call: TRBD1
cdr3_nt: TGCAGTGCACACCAACACAGGGGTCACGCTGAAGCTTTCTTT
cdr3_aa: CSAHQHRGHAEAFF

j_call: TRBJ1-3
clone_size: few
v_call: TRBV28
cdr3_length: 15
d_call: TRBD1
cdr3_nt: TGTGCCAGCACTGCAGGACAGGGGGCTGGAAACACCATATATTTT
cdr3_aa: CASTAGQGAGNTIYF

j_call: TRBJ2-7
clone_size: many
v_call: TRBV5-5
cdr3_length: 15
d_call: TRBD1
cdr3_nt: TGTGCCAGCCGATACTCCGGGACAGTTTTCTACGAGCAGTACTTC
cdr3_aa: CASRYSGTVFYEQYF

j_call: TRBJ1-1
clone_size: few
v_call: TRBV27
cdr3_length: 12
d_call: TRBD1
cdr3_nt: TGTGCCAGCAGTTTTCCGGGACAGCGCGCTTTCTTT
cdr3_aa: CASSFPGQRAFF

j_call: TRBJ2-5
clone_size: .
v_call: TRBV2
cdr3_length: 14
d_call: .
cdr3_nt: TGTGCCAGCAGTGAGGCCAGGGCCAGGGAGACCCAGTACTTC
cdr3_aa: CASSEARARETQYF

j_call: TRBJ2-2
clone_size: .
v_call: TRBV28
cdr3_length: 14
d_call: .
cdr3_nt: TGTGCCAGCAGTCGACTGATGAACACCGGGGAGCTGTTTTTT
cdr3_aa: CASSRLMNTGELFF

j_call: TRBJ2-2
clone_size: once
v_call: TRBV4-3
cdr3_length: 19
d_call: TRBD1
cdr3_nt: TGCGCCAGCAGCCAGTGGGGCAATCAGGGACAGGGTGGCACCGGGGAGCTGTTTTTT
cdr3_aa: CASSQWGNQGQGGTGELFF

j_call: TRBJ2-3
clone_size: many
v_call: TRBV20-1
cdr3_length: 13
d_call: TRBD2
cdr3_nt: TGCAGTGCTGTGGGAGGGTCCAGAGATACGCAGTATTTT
cdr3_aa: CSAVGGSRDTQYF

j_call: TRBJ1-1
clone_size: many
v_call: TRBV9
cdr3_length: 13
d_call: .
cdr3_nt: TGTGCCAGCAGCGGAGGGACCCCGGATGAAGCTTTCTTT
cdr3_aa: CASSGGTPDEAFF

j_call: TRBJ2-3
clone_size: many
v_call: TRBV6-1
cdr3_length: 14
d_call: .
cdr3_nt: TGTGCCAGCAGCTCTCCGAGGGGCACAGATACGCAGTATTTT
cdr3_aa: CASSSPRGTDTQYF

j_call: TRBJ2-5
clone_size: many
v_call: TRBV24-1
cdr3_length: 16
d_call: .
cdr3_nt: TGTGCCACCAGTGACCCACAGGGAAACGAGCAAGAGACCCAGTACTTC
cdr3_aa: CATSDPQGNEQETQYF

j_call: TRBJ2-3
clone_size: .
v_call: TRBV6-1
cdr3_length: 15
d_call: TRBD1
cdr3_nt: TGTGCCAGCACCCTGGACAGGGCTAGCACAGATACGCAGTATTTT
cdr3_aa: CASTLDRASTDTQYF

j_call: TRBJ2-1
clone_size: many
v_call: TRBV20-1
cdr3_length: 13
d_call: TRBD1
cdr3_nt: TGCAGTGCTGGACAGGGGGCAAACAATGAGCAGTTCTTC
cdr3_aa: CSAGQGANNEQFF

j_call: TRBJ1-5
clone_size: few
v_call: TRBV7-2
cdr3_length: 14
d_call: .
cdr3_nt: TGTGCCAGCAGCTCCGACAGGTTACATCAGCCCCAGCATTTT
cdr3_aa: CASSSDRLHQPQHF

j_call: TRBJ2-1
clone_size: .
v_call: TRBV5-6
cdr3_length: 16
d_call: TRBD2
cdr3_nt: TGTGCCAGCAGCTTGGGGACTAGCGGGGGGCGGTATGAGCAGTTCTTC
cdr3_aa: CASSLGTSGGRYEQFF

j_call: TRBJ1-2
clone_size: many
v_call: TRBV4-2
cdr3_length: 16
d_call: TRBD1
cdr3_nt: TGTGCCAGCAGCCAAGATGGTCCCGACAGGGGGTATGGCTACACCTTC
cdr3_aa: CASSQDGPDRGYGYTF

j_call: TRBJ2-2
clone_size: .
v_call: TRBV18
cdr3_length: 15
d_call: TRBD1
cdr3_nt: TGTGCCAGCACCCCCGACAGGGCGAACACCGGGGAGCTGTTTTTT
cdr3_aa: CASTPDRANTGELFF

j_call: TRBJ1-1
clone_size: many
v_call: TRBV28
cdr3_length: 13
d_call: .
cdr3_nt: TGTGCCAGCAGACCATCGCGGAACACTGAAGCTTTCTTT
cdr3_aa: CASRPSRNTEAFF

j_call: TRBJ1-1
clone_size: many
v_call: TRBV15
cdr3_length: 11
d_call: .
cdr3_nt: TGTGCCACCAGCAGAGTCACTGAAGCTTTCTTT
cdr3_aa: CATSRVTEAFF

j_call: TRBJ2-1
clone_size: many
v_call: TRBV5-1
cdr3_length: 15
d_call: TRBD2
cdr3_nt: TGCGCCAGCAGAGAACTAGCGGGGGGCTACAATGAGCAGTTCTTC
cdr3_aa: CASRELAGGYNEQFF

j_call: TRBJ1-2
clone_size: many
v_call: TRBV28
cdr3_length: 14
d_call: .
cdr3_nt: TGTGCCAGCAGTTTGAAGTTCGAACGCCCGGGCTACACCTTC
cdr3_aa: CASSLKFERPGYTF

j_call: TRBJ1-1
clone_size: many
v_call: TRBV11-2
cdr3_length: 14
d_call: .
cdr3_nt: TGTGCCAGCAGAGCGACGTACCCCGTGGCTGAAGCTTTCTTT
cdr3_aa: CASRATYPVAEAFF

j_call: TRBJ1-6
clone_size: many
v_call: TRBV7-3
cdr3_length: 14
d_call: .
cdr3_nt: TGTGCCAGCAGCCCTGGAGGAAATAATTCACCCCTCCACTTT
cdr3_aa: CASSPGGNNSPLHF

j_call: TRBJ2-3
clone_size: few
v_call: TRBV20-1
cdr3_length: 15
d_call: TRBD2
cdr3_nt: TGCAGTGCTAGCAGCGGGGTTACTAGCACAGATACGCAGTATTTT
cdr3_aa: CSASSGVTSTDTQYF

j_call: TRBJ1-6
clone_size: many
v_call: TRBV7-2
cdr3_length: 16
d_call: TRBD1
cdr3_nt: TGTGCCAGCAGCTTAGCGGCAGGGGGGTTAAATTCACCCCTCCACTTT
cdr3_aa: CASSLAAGGLNSPLHF

j_call: TRBJ2-1
clone_size: many
v_call: TRBV7-9
cdr3_length: 16
d_call: TRBD2
cdr3_nt: TGTGCCAGCAGCCCCGGGACTAGCGGGGCCTTGGATGAGCAGTTCTTC
cdr3_aa: CASSPGTSGALDEQFF

j_call: TRBJ1-1
clone_size: many
v_call: TRBV27
cdr3_length: 14
d_call: .
cdr3_nt: TGTGCCAGCAGTTTAAGGCCTCCTATCACTGAAGCTTTCTTT
cdr3_aa: CASSLRPPITEAFF

j_call: TRBJ2-2
clone_size: .
v_call: TRBV12-3/TRBV12-4
cdr3_length: 15
d_call: .
cdr3_nt: TGTGCCAGCAGTATCGCCGGGACTCGCACCGGGGAGCTGTTTTTT
cdr3_aa: CASSIAGTRTGELFF

j_call: TRBJ1-4
clone_size: many
v_call: TRBV7-9
cdr3_length: 14
d_call: TRBD1
cdr3_nt: TGTGCCAGCAGCCGGGACAGGACTAATGAAAAACTGTTTTTT
cdr3_aa: CASSRDRTNEKLFF

j_call: TRBJ1-2
clone_size: many
v_call: TRBV7-9
cdr3_length: 15
d_call: TRBD1
cdr3_nt: TGTGCCAGCAGCTTAGTTGCGGCAGGGGGCTTTGGCTACACCTTC
cdr3_aa: CASSLVAAGGFGYTF

j_call: TRBJ2-7
clone_size: many
v_call: TRBV27
cdr3_length: 16
d_call: TRBD1
cdr3_nt: TGTGCCACCAGCAGTCTATCAGGGGGCGGTTTTTCCGAGCAGTACTTC
cdr3_aa: CATSSLSGGGFSEQYF

j_call: TRBJ1-2
clone_size: many
v_call: TRBV7-3
cdr3_length: 15
d_call: .
cdr3_nt: TGTGCCAGCAGCCCGGACCGGGGAGTGAACTATGGCTACACCTTC
cdr3_aa: CASSPDRGVNYGYTF

j_call: TRBJ1-5
clone_size: few
v_call: TRBV28
cdr3_length: 19
d_call: TRBD1
cdr3_nt: TGTGCCAGCAGTCCCTTGAAGGGACAGCTCTTTAGTAGCAATCAGCCCCAGCATTTT
cdr3_aa: CASSPLKGQLFSSNQPQHF

j_call: TRBJ2-4
clone_size: .
v_call: TRBV6-1
cdr3_length: 15
d_call: .
cdr3_nt: TGTGCCAGCAGCCGAGGGGGGGCTCAAGGAAACATTCAGTACTTC
cdr3_aa: CASSRGGAQGNIQYF

j_call: TRBJ2-2
clone_size: many
v_call: TRBV12-3/TRBV12-4
cdr3_length: 22
d_call: TRBD1
cdr3_nt: TGTGCCAGCAGCCATAGACCCGCCCTGATGGGACAGGGGACCCCGAACACCGGGGAGCTGTTTTTT
cdr3_aa: CASSHRPALMGQGTPNTGELFF

j_call: TRBJ1-1
clone_size: .
v_call: TRBV11-1
cdr3_length: 13
d_call: .
cdr3_nt: TGTGCCAGCAGCTATGATGAGCGGTTCGGAGCTTTCTTT
cdr3_aa: CASSYDERFGAFF

j_call: TRBJ2-5
clone_size: .
v_call: TRBV7-7
cdr3_length: 15
d_call: .
cdr3_nt: TGTGCTAGCAGCTTAAACCGACAAATTCAAGAGACCCAGTACTTC
cdr3_aa: CASSLNRQIQETQYF

j_call: TRBJ1-6
clone_size: many
v_call: TRBV12-3/TRBV12-4
cdr3_length: 12
d_call: .
cdr3_nt: TGTGCCAGCAGGCTTGATAATTCACCCCTCCACTTT
cdr3_aa: CASRLDNSPLHF

j_call: TRBJ1-1
clone_size: .
v_call: TRBV11-1
cdr3_length: 14
d_call: .
cdr3_nt: TGTGCCAGCAGCTTAGTAGAGGGGGTCACTGAAGCTTTCTTT
cdr3_aa: CASSLVEGVTEAFF

j_call: TRBJ1-1
clone_size: few
v_call: TRBV24-1
cdr3_length: 13
d_call: .
cdr3_nt: TGTGCCACCAGTGATGGGGCGAGCACTGAAGCTTTCTTT
cdr3_aa: CATSDGASTEAFF

j_call: TRBJ2-2
clone_size: many
v_call: TRBV15
cdr3_length: 17
d_call: .
cdr3_nt: TGTGCCACCAGCAGAACCCGGGGTGGAATCAACACCGGGGAGCTGTTTTTT
cdr3_aa: CATSRTRGGINTGELFF

j_call: TRBJ1-4
clone_size: many
v_call: TRBV20-1
cdr3_length: 12
d_call: .
cdr3_nt: TGCAGTGGAGGGGCAACTAATGAAAAACTGTTTTTT
cdr3_aa: CSGGATNEKLFF

j_call: TRBJ2-1
clone_size: many
v_call: TRBV7-2
cdr3_length: 14
d_call: .
cdr3_nt: TGTGCCAGCAGCTTAGTCTACAGGGAGGCCCCGCAGTTCTTC
cdr3_aa: CASSLVYREAPQFF

j_call: TRBJ1-6
clone_size: .
v_call: TRBV5-4
cdr3_length: 14
d_call: TRBD1
cdr3_nt: TGTGCCAGCAGCCCTGGACAGGGGTATTCACCCCTCCACTTT
cdr3_aa: CASSPGQGYSPLHF

j_call: TRBJ1-4
clone_size: .
v_call: TRBV28
cdr3_length: 13
d_call: .
cdr3_nt: TGTGCCAGCCACAGGGCGATTAATGAAAAACTGTTTTTT
cdr3_aa: CASHRAINEKLFF

j_call: TRBJ2-5
clone_size: .
v_call: TRBV3-1
cdr3_length: 14
d_call: .
cdr3_nt: TGTGCCAGCAGCCCCTGGACCAGCGAAGAGACCCAGTACTTC
cdr3_aa: CASSPWTSEETQYF

j_call: TRBJ1-4
clone_size: many
v_call: TRBV28
cdr3_length: 14
d_call: .
cdr3_nt: TGTGCCAGCAGTTTACAGGGAAACAATGAAAAACTGTTTTTT
cdr3_aa: CASSLQGNNEKLFF

j_call: TRBJ2-1
clone_size: many
v_call: TRBV11-3
cdr3_length: 16
d_call: .
cdr3_nt: TGTGCCAGCAGCCTATATTCTAGCGCGATAGACAATGAGCAGTTCTTC
cdr3_aa: CASSLYSSAIDNEQFF

j_call: TRBJ2-7
clone_size: many
v_call: TRBV6-1
cdr3_length: 13
d_call: TRBD1
cdr3_nt: TGTGCCAGCAGGGGGACAGGGGGCTTCGAGCAGTACTTC
cdr3_aa: CASRGTGGFEQYF

j_call: TRBJ1-1
clone_size: many
v_call: TRBV6-2/TRBV6-3
cdr3_length: 12
d_call: .
cdr3_nt: TGTGCCAGCGGACAGTCAGGGACTGAAGCTTTCTTT
cdr3_aa: CASGQSGTEAFF

j_call: TRBJ2-7
clone_size: many
v_call: TRBV7-2
cdr3_length: 14
d_call: TRBD1
cdr3_nt: TGTGCCAGCAGCTTAGACAGGGGGGCCAACGAGCAGTACTTC
cdr3_aa: CASSLDRGANEQYF

j_call: TRBJ2-2
clone_size: many
v_call: TRBV24-1
cdr3_length: 17
d_call: .
cdr3_nt: TGTGCCACCAGTGAGGCCGTCGGGCAGGGAAACACCGGGGAGCTGTTTTTT
cdr3_aa: CATSEAVGQGNTGELFF

j_call: TRBJ2-3
clone_size: many
v_call: TRBV20-1
cdr3_length: 14
d_call: TRBD2
cdr3_nt: TGCAGTGCCCCTGGGACTAGCGGCACAGATACGCAGTATTTT
cdr3_aa: CSAPGTSGTDTQYF

j_call: TRBJ2-3
clone_size: many
v_call: TRBV5-1
cdr3_length: 16
d_call: .
cdr3_nt: TGCGCCAGCAGCCCCAAGAGGAGGTTGGTTGAAGATACGCAGTATTTT
cdr3_aa: CASSPKRRLVEDTQYF

j_call: TRBJ2-7
clone_size: many
v_call: TRBV7-9
cdr3_length: 14
d_call: .
cdr3_nt: TGTGCCAGCAGCCTGGACGGCACTCTCTACGAGCAGTACTTC
cdr3_aa: CASSLDGTLYEQYF